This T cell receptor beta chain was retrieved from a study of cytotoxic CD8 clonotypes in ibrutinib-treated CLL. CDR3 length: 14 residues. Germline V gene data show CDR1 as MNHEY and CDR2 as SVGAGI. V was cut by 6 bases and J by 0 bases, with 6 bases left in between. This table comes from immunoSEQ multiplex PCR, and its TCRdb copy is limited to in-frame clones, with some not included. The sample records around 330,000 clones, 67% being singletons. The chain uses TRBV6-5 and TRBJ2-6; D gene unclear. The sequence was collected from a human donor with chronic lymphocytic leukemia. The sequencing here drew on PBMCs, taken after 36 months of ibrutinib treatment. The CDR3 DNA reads TGTGCCAGCAGCTTCCTCTCTGGGGCCAACGTCCTGACTTTC. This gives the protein CASSFLSGANVLTF.